These T cell receptor beta chains were read from a single sample in a study of tumor and adjacent non-tumor tissue in lung cancer. TCRdb re-called the multiplex PCR reads through MiXCR, storing one row per CDR3 protein. The sample lists 90,000 to 100,000 distinct CDR3 sequences, 75% to 85% occurring once. The sequenced material came from distant non-tumor lung tissue. Every receptor here comes from a man aged 55 to 69 with small cell lung cancer. The CDR3 runs from the conserved cysteine through the conserved F or W. A D gene is named only where the DNA matches it firmly. Clone size appears in some rows only: once, few, many, or a class for an expanded clone.

clone_size j_call d_call cdr3_length v_call cdr3_nt cdr3_aa
NA TRBJ1-1 TRBD1 14 TRBV6-6 TGCGCCAGCAGTTTCTACGGACAGGGGGCAGATGCTTTCTTT CASSFYGQGADAFF
NA TRBJ2-1 TRBD1 15 TRBV12-5 TGTGCTAGTGGAGTGACAGGGGGCGCCTACAATGAGCAGTTCTTC CASGVTGGAYNEQFF
NA TRBJ1-2 TRBD1 14 TRBV7-9 TGTGCCAGCAACCCCCAGGGGGCGGACTATGGCTACATCTTC CASNPQGADYGYIF
once TRBJ1-5 NA 13 TRBV29-1 TGCAGCGTTGTAACAGGGAGTTTGCAGCCCCAGCATTTT CSVVTGSLQPQHF
NA TRBJ2-2 NA 16 TRBV4-2 TGTGCCAGCAGCCCAAATCTGATGGCCAACACCGGGGAGCTGTTATTT CASSPNLMANTGELLF
NA TRBJ2-1 NA 13 TRBV29-1 TGCAGTGCCCGATCGGGCTCCTACAATGAGCAGTTCTTC CSARSGSYNEQFF
NA TRBJ2-7 TRBD2 13 TRBV4-2 TGTGTCACCGGGACTAGCGGGAACAATGAGCAGTACTTC CVTGTSGNNEQYF
many TRBJ1-5 NA 12 TRBV24-1 TGTGCCACCAGTGATCCGAATCAGCCCCAGCATTTT CATSDPNQPQHF
NA TRBJ1-4 NA 13 TRBV29-1 TGCAGCGTTGTGGGAGGCGTTTATGAAAAACTTTTTTTT CSVVGGVYEKLFF
NA TRBJ2-7 NA 14 TRBV4-1 TGCGCCAACAGCCTGGCGGAGAGCTCCTATGAGCACTACTTC CANSLAESSYEHYF
NA TRBJ2-3 NA 14 TRBV10-3 TGTGCCATCAGTGCGGGTTCTAGCACAGATACGCAGTTTTTT CAISAGSSTDTQFF
many TRBJ2-2 NA 14 TRBV10-1 TGCGCCAGCAGGCCGGACAGCTCCACCGGGGAGCTGTTTTTT CASRPDSSTGELFF
NA TRBJ2-5 NA 15 TRBV4-2 TGTGCCAGCATCCAAGATGGGACCACTCAAGGGACCCAGTACTTC CASIQDGTTQGTQYF
medium-sized TRBJ1-6 NA 16 TRBV11-2 TGTGCCAGCAGCTTAGTGGGGGGGGGATATAATTCACCCCTCCACTTT CASSLVGGGYNSPLHF
medium-sized TRBJ2-7 TRBD2 14 TRBV6-5 TGTGCCAGCAGTTATTTGACTAGCCCCTACGAGCAGTACTTC CASSYLTSPYEQYF
once TRBJ2-7 NA 11 TRBV11-2 TGTGCCAGCAGAGAAAAGTACGAGCAGTACTTC CASREKYEQYF
NA TRBJ2-5 NA 13 TRBV29-1 TGCAGCGGAACAGGGAGCGCTATGGAGACCCCGTACTTC CSGTGSAMETPYF
NA TRBJ2-5 NA 14 TRBV6-5 TGTACCAGCAGTTCTCAAGAGACCCGAGAGACCCAGTACTTC CTSSSQETRETQYF
once TRBJ1-1 TRBD1 12 TRBV20-1 TGCAGTGCTGGGGGACAGATCACTGGAGCTTTCTTT CSAGGQITGAFF
NA TRBJ2-1 NA 15 TRBV4-2 TGTGCCAGCAGCCAAGTCTGCCGCCCGTACATTGAGCAGTTCTTC CASSQVCRPYIEQFF
NA TRBJ2-2 NA 16 TRBV11-3 TGTGCCAGCAACTTAGACTACATGGTGGACACCGGAGAGCTGTTTTTT CASNLDYMVDTGELFF
few TRBJ1-1 NA 12 TRBV30 TGTGCCTGGAGGTATTCGAACACTGAAGCTTTCTTT CAWRYSNTEAFF
NA TRBJ2-3 NA 15 TRBV4-2 TGTGCCACCAGCCAAGACTGGGGGAGCCAAGATACGAAGTATTTT CATSQDWGSQDTKYF
medium-sized TRBJ2-1 NA 14 TRBV12-3/TRBV12-4 TGTGCCAGCACAGGGAGGCAGGGAATTAGTGAGCAGTTCTTC CASTGRQGISEQFF
NA TRBJ2-3 TRBD1 15 TRBV5-1 TGCGCCAGCGGGCCGGTTGGACAGGTCACAGATACGCAGTATTTC CASGPVGQVTDTQYF
NA TRBJ2-1 TRBD2 18 TRBV12-3/TRBV12-4 TGTGCCAACATATCTCCAGCGGGGTGGGGGAGCTCCTACAATGAACAGTTCTTC CANISPAGWGSSYNEQFF
NA TRBJ2-7 NA 13 TRBV6-6 TGTGCCAGTCACAGGGTGCGGCCGACCAACCAGAACTTC CASHRVRPTNQNF
few TRBJ1-5 TRBD1 17 TRBV6-1 TGTGCCAGCGCGGGACAGGGGGGAAGGTTGTCCAATCAGCCCCAGCATTTT CASAGQGGRLSNQPQHF
NA TRBJ2-7 NA 14 TRBV6-2/TRBV6-3 TGTGCCAGCACCGGGGCGGGGAACTCCTATGAGCAGTACTTC CASTGAGNSYEQYF
few TRBJ2-7 TRBD2 16 TRBV20-1 TGCAGTGCTAGAGACTTACTAGCGCCAAGCTCATACGAGCGGTACTTC CSARDLLAPSSYERYF
many TRBJ1-1 TRBD1 15 TRBV5-1 TGCGCCAGCACCGTCCAGACGACAGGGGGCCAACAAGCTTTCTTT CASTVQTTGGQQAFF
NA TRBJ2-2 TRBD2 15 TRBV4-2 TGTGTCAGCAAACTAGCGGGAGATGGTGGCGGGGAGCTGTCTTTT CVSKLAGDGGGELSF
NA TRBJ1-5 TRBD1 15 TRBV4-1 TGCGCCAGCAGCCAAGAGGGGACAGGGATAAGGCCCCAGCATTTT CASSQEGTGIRPQHF
NA TRBJ2-1 TRBD2 15 TRBV25-1 TGTGCCAGCAGTGATCGGGCTAGCGGGAGAGGTGAGCAGTTCTTC CASSDRASGRGEQFF
NA TRBJ1-6 TRBD1 20 TRBV11-3 TGTGCCAGCAACCCTTCCGGGACAGGACCTTCTAGCTCCTGTAATCCACCCCTCCACTTT CASNPSGTGPSSSCNPPLHF
NA TRBJ2-1 NA 14 TRBV20-1 TGCAGTGCTAGAGTTCGGGGGGGACAGGGTGAGCAGTTCTTC CSARVRGGQGEQFF
NA TRBJ1-2 TRBD1 15 TRBV29-1 TGCTGCGTTGAAGATCGTAAGAGGACAGGCTATGACTACACCTTC CCVEDRKRTGYDYTF
NA TRBJ1-2 NA 14 TRBV11-2 NA CVSIMGGFGYGCTF
medium-sized TRBJ2-7 NA 12 TRBV11-3 TGTGCCAGCAGCTTAACCGGGTACGAGCAGTACTTC CASSLTGYEQYF
once TRBJ2-1 TRBD1 13 TRBV29-1 TGCAGTGTTATAACAGGGGGGTACAATGAGCAGTTCTTC CSVITGGYNEQFF
many TRBJ2-5 NA 14 TRBV29-1 TGCAGCGTAGGGGACTGGGCCTCCGAGGCGGCCCAGTACTTC CSVGDWASEAAQYF
NA TRBJ2-6 NA 15 TRBV6-6 TGTGCCAACAGTGTGGTTCTCTCTGGGGCCGACGTCCTGACTTTC CANSVVLSGADVLTF
NA TRBJ2-1 NA 16 TRBV4-1 TGCGCCACCACCCAAGAGGGAGGTATTCTTCTCAATGAGCAGTTCTTC CATTQEGGILLNEQFF
NA TRBJ2-3 NA 16 TRBV20-1 TGCAGTGCTAGATATGGAGCGGGCCTCATGGAAGATACGCAGTATTTT CSARYGAGLMEDTQYF
once TRBJ2-1 NA 13 TRBV29-1 TGCAGCGCCCGATCGAACTTCTACAATGAGCAGTTCTTC CSARSNFYNEQFF
NA TRBJ2-2 NA 16 TRBV5-8 TGTGCCAGCAGCTTTTTAGGAAGGCTAAACACCGGGGAGCTGTTTTTT CASSFLGRLNTGELFF
NA TRBJ2-1 NA 15 TRBV6-5 TGTGCCAGTAGTTACTCTAGGCGGGTGGGTAATGAGCAGTTCTTC CASSYSRRVGNEQFF
once TRBJ1-1 NA 15 TRBV6-5 TGTGCCAGCAGTTACTCGACCAGGCTAAGCACTGAAGCTTTCTTT CASSYSTRLSTEAFF
NA TRBJ1-1 NA 14 TRBV4-2 TGTGCCAGCAGCCAAGATTGGGGTCGGACTGAGGCTTTCTTT CASSQDWGRTEAFF
many TRBJ2-7 TRBD1 15 TRBV6-1 TGTGCCAGCAGAAAGGAGAGGGACAGAGGGCTCGAGCAGTACTTC CASRKERDRGLEQYF
NA TRBJ2-2 TRBD2 17 TRBV4-1 TGCACCAGCAGCTCCCGGACTAGCAGGACGAACACCGGGGGGCTGTTTTTT CTSSSRTSRTNTGGLFF
NA TRBJ2-3 NA 15 TRBV11-3 TGTGCCAACAGGCCCTCTTCCGGGGGGACAGATATGCAGTATTTT CANRPSSGGTDMQYF
NA TRBJ2-1 NA 14 TRBV11-3 TGTGCCAGCAACTCCCGCAGGATAGACAATGAGCAGTTCTTC CASNSRRIDNEQFF
NA TRBJ2-1 NA 15 TRBV29-1 TGCAGAGCTGAATTAGTGGGCAATCCCTACAATGAGCAGTTCTTC CRAELVGNPYNEQFF
NA TRBJ2-2 NA 15 TRBV29-1 TGCAGCGCTCGACCCTGGGCCGGTGGCACCTGGGAGCTGTTTTTT CSARPWAGGTWELFF
NA TRBJ2-3 TRBD2 12 TRBV12-3/TRBV12-4 TGTGCCAGCTCGACGGGAGGCTCCCCGTGGTATTTT CASSTGGSPWYF
NA TRBJ2-1 NA 15 TRBV6-5 TGTGCCAGCAGTTGCACTGGGGAAGTGGGTAATGAGCAGTTCTTC CASSCTGEVGNEQFF
once TRBJ2-2 NA 12 TRBV29-1 TGCAGCGTAAGACAATGGAACGGGGAGCTGTTTTTT CSVRQWNGELFF
NA TRBJ2-3 TRBD2 16 TRBV28 TGTGCCAGCAGTTTTCAGGCGGGAGCTGTTCCAGATACGCAGTATTTT CASSFQAGAVPDTQYF
NA TRBJ2-4 TRBD2 14 TRBV6-1 TGTGCCAGCACCGCCAGGGGAGCGGGAGGCCTACAGTACTTT CASTARGAGGLQYF